These 32 T cell receptor beta chains originate from one sample sequenced in a study of cytomegalovirus exposure and HLA in healthy donors. The PCR had 60 Vbeta and 13 Jbeta primers. Assay used: immunoSEQ multiplex PCR; TCRdb lists only in-frame clones, some missing. The profile covers around 240,000 clones, with more than 75% appearing a single time and 5.4% taken by the ten largest. The sequenced sample consisted of PBMCs. The source of these receptors is a middle-aged woman in good health and CMV-seropositive.

This clone was detected only a few times. The rearrangement links TRBV5-4 to TRBJ2-3, with TRBD1 matching over 7 bases. The CDR3 runs 16 residues. Germline V gene lookup returns CDR1 SGHNT and CDR2 YYREEE (reference sequence). V trimming: 0 bases; J trimming: 1 base; junction bases outside the gene matches: 5. In nucleotides, the CDR3 is TGTGCCAGCAGCTTGGAGGGTAGGGGGCGCACAGATACGCAGTATTTT. Its translation is CASSLEGRGRTDTQYF.

The chain combines TRBV19 with TRBJ1-3; tentative D call: TRBD1 (5 bases). The V gene lost 6 bases and the J gene lost 0 bases, with 9 bases spanning the gap. The CDR3 contains 14 residues. Germline V gene lookup returns CDR1 LNHDA and CDR2 SQIVND (reference sequence). CDR3 residues: CASRRQFSGNTIYF. CDR3 in DNA: TGTGCCAGTAGGAGACAGTTCTCTGGAAACACCATATATTTT.

The V and J genes are TRBV4-2 and TRBJ2-7; D remains unclear. The germline CDR1 and CDR2 sequences are LGHNA and YNFKEQ. The CDR3 length is 13 residues. V lost 1 base and J 4 bases, leaving 8 bases between the germline ends. CDR3 in amino acids: CASSQVVEYEQYF. The CDR3 DNA is TGTGCCAGCAGCCAAGTGGTAGAATACGAGCAGTACTTC.

The chain combines TRBV10-3 with TRBJ2-7; 7 nucleotides agree with TRBD1. This CDR3 has 15 amino acids. The V and J ends lost 6 bases and 8 bases, in that order; junction bases with no gene match: 16. Germline loops: CDR1 ENHRY, CDR2 SYGVKD. The DNA for the CDR3 is TGTGCCATCAGCCCCGGGACAGAATTGCTTACGAAGCAGTACTTC. This codes for CAISPGTELLTKQYF.

The CDR3 DNA follows: TGTGCCAGCAGCTTGGGAGGGCAGGGGGCGCAAAGTGGCTACACCTTC. It is translated as CASSLGGQGAQSGYTF. This chain connects TRBV7-8 to TRBJ1-2; 8 bases agree with TRBD1. V was pared by 3 bases and J by 7 bases, with 13 bases of the junction left unmatched. There are 16 residues in the CDR3. The germline CDR1 and CDR2 sequences are SGHVS and FQNEAQ.

This rearrangement joins TRBV11-3 to TRBJ2-1, with 8 bases lining up with TRBD2. CDR3 length: 15 residues. Unmatched junction bases numbered 3, after V lost 1 base and J lost 4 bases. Germline CDR1 is SGHNT and CDR2 is YENEEA. The CDR3: CASSLAAGVYNEQFF. The DNA of the CDR3 is TGTGCCAGCAGCTTAGCAGCGGGAGTGTACAATGAGCAGTTCTTC.

The chain links TRBV7-9 to TRBJ2-7, with 9 nucleotides matching TRBD1. With 3 bases clipped from V and 5 bases from J, the junction kept 11 bases outside the gene matches. Germline V gene sequence: CDR1 SEHNR, CDR2 FQNEAQ (reference sequence). The CDR3 runs 16 residues. CDR3 amino acids: CASSFHTGTGSHEQYF. DNA for the CDR3: TGTGCCAGCAGCTTTCACACCGGGACAGGGAGCCACGAGCAGTACTTC. Combining the CDR3 with reference TRBV7-9 and TRBJ2-7 gives the whole variable domain DTGVSQNPRHKITKRGQNVTFRCDPISEHNRLYWYRQTLGQGPEFLTYFQNEAQLEKSRLLSDRFSAERPKGSFSTLEIQRTEQGDSAMYLCASSFHTGTGSHEQYFGPGTRLTVT.

The rearrangement joins TRBV2 to TRBJ1-6, with TRBD1 identical over 7 bases. Germline V lookup: CDR1 SNHLY, CDR2 FYNNEI. J gave up 6 bases and V 4 bases, and 6 bases lay outside the gene matches. There are 15 residues in the CDR3. The CDR3 DNA sequence: TGTGCCAGCAGTGCTACCGGGACAGCTAATTCACCCCTCCACTTT. Its translation: CASSATGTANSPLHF.

V is TRBV5-6 and J is TRBJ2-5; a weak D match, TRBD1 (5 bases). V was cut by 0 bases and J by 5 bases, with 14 bases left in between. This CDR3 spans 15 amino acids. Germline V gene sequence: CDR1 SGHDT, CDR2 YYEEEE. The CDR3 loop reads CASSLVRGGMETQYF. CDR3 in DNA: TGTGCCAGCAGCTTGGTAAGGGGCGGCATGGAGACCCAGTACTTC. The variable domain in full, with the rest retrieved from reference TRBV5-6 and TRBJ2-5, is DAGVTQSPTHLIKTRGQQVTLRCSPKSGHDTVSWYQQALGQGPQFIFQYYEEEERQRGNFPDRFSGHQFPNYSSELNVNALLLGDSALYLCASSLVRGGMETQYFGPGTRLLVL.

CDR3 loop: CASSALGATEAFF. In nucleotides, the CDR3 is TGTGCCAGCAGCGCTCTAGGGGCCACTGAAGCTTTCTTT. The V call is TRBV7-3, the J call TRBJ1-1; D possibly corresponds to TRBD1 (5 bases). The CDR3 has 13 amino acids. Germline V CDR1 and CDR2: SGHTA, FQGTGA. The germline V and J ends were trimmed by 5 bases and 4 bases, with 11 bases remaining between them.

The chain links TRBV7-2 to TRBJ2-3; no clear D gene. CDR1 SGHTA and CDR2 FQGNSA come from the germline V gene. CDR3 length: 17 amino acids. Between the trimmed V and J ends, which lost 0 bases and 2 bases, there was a span of 15 bases. The CDR3 reads CASSLAPLITATDTQYF. In nucleotides, the CDR3 is TGTGCCAGCAGCTTAGCGCCGTTGATTACAGCCACAGATACGCAGTATTTT.

A note on this clone: Its ends do not fully match the called genes, so a read error is possible. CDR3 sequence (DNA): TGTTCCAGCAGCTTAGAGGGGGAAAAACTGTTTTTT. The encoded protein is CSSSLEGEKLFF. The chain recombines TRBV7-9 with TRBJ1-4; possibly TRBD1 for D (5 bases). Germline V gene sequence: CDR1 SEHNR, CDR2 FQNEAQ (reference sequence). The CDR3 is 12 residues long.

J is TRBJ1-1 and V is TRBV27, with TRBD1 identical over 7 bases. Per germline, CDR1 MNHEY and CDR2 SMNVEV (reference sequence). Losses at the gene ends were 4 bases for V and 8 bases for J; bases not matched to a gene: 13. The CDR3 sequence is 15 residues long. This CDR3 is CASSSLQGISPEAFF. CDR3 bases: TGTGCCAGCAGTTCGTTACAGGGGATCTCCCCCGAAGCTTTCTTT.

The genes are TRBV27 and TRBJ1-1, with 8 bases identical to TRBD1. Per the germline V gene, CDR1 is MNHEY and CDR2 is SMNVEV (reference sequence). V lost 8 bases, J lost 6 bases, and 5 bases stayed unmatched. CDR3 length: 12 amino acids. As DNA, the CDR3 is TGTGCCAGCTATCAGGGACAGGCTGAAGCTTTCTTT. It encodes CASYQGQAEAFF.

The chain combines TRBV7-3 with TRBJ1-6; TRBD1 might be the D (5 bases). Germline V gives CDR1 SGHTA, CDR2 FQGTGA. The V gene lost 5 bases and the J gene lost 10 bases, with 18 bases spanning the gap. The CDR3 consists of 15 residues. DNA of the CDR3: TGTGCCAGCAGCAGGGGCGGAAAATATGAGTCACCCCTCCACTTT. Translating it yields CASSRGGKYESPLHF.

The chain employs TRBV19 and TRBJ1-2; 8 bases map to TRBD1. The CDR3 has 12 amino acids. Germline CDR1 reads LNHDA; CDR2 reads SQIVND (reference sequence). Trimming at V came to 8 bases and at J to 2 bases, leaving 1 base not matched to a gene. In DNA, the CDR3 is TGTGCCAGTGGGGACAGGAACTATGGCTACACCTTC. This encodes CASGDRNYGYTF.

This chain joins TRBV6-5 and TRBJ1-1, with no clear D. CDR3 length: 13 amino acids. Trimming removed 2 bases from V and 1 base from J, with 5 bases in between. CDR1 and CDR2 from the germline V gene are MNHEY and SVGAGI. The CDR3 DNA sequence: TGTGCCAGCAGTTACCTAGGGAACACTGAAGCTTTCTTT. Its translation: CASSYLGNTEAFF.

The V gene is TRBV25-1, the J gene TRBJ2-3; D remains unclear. The CDR3 is 16 residues long. Trimming cost V 6 bases and J 0 bases, with 16 bases left between them. CDR1 and CDR2 (germline): MGHDK, SYGVNS. DNA for the CDR3: TGTGCCAGCAGGGATGGGCTCGCAGCTAGCACAGATACGCAGTATTTT. As protein: CASRDGLAASTDTQYF.

The chain couples TRBV2 to TRBJ2-3, with D possibly matching TRBD2 (5 bases). From germline, CDR1 is SNHLY and CDR2 FYNNEI. The CDR3 consists of 10 residues. V gave up 2 bases and J gave up 13 bases, with 7 bases separating them. The CDR3 here is CASSERAEYF. In DNA form, the CDR3 reads TGTGCCAGCAGTGAACGAGCGGAGTATTTT.

The chain links TRBV6-6 to TRBJ2-5; no firm D call. The CDR3 contains 14 residues. V was shortened by 3 bases and J by 2 bases, with 10 bases between the two germline ends. Germline lookup yields CDR1 MNHNY and CDR2 SVGAGI (reference sequence). The CDR3 nucleotides read TGTGCCAGCAGTTATTCCCAGCGTCAAGAGACCCAGTACTTC. This codes for CASSYSQRQETQYF.

This chain uses TRBV12-5 with TRBJ2-5; 7 bases map to TRBD1. V gave up 7 bases and J gave up 1 base; unmatched junction bases: 3. CDR3 length: 13 amino acids. Germline values: CDR1 LGHNT, CDR2 FRNRAP. CDR3 DNA sequence: TGTGCTAGTGCCCGGGACAGCCAAGAGACCCAGTACTTC. Protein sequence: CASARDSQETQYF.

V usage is TRBV5-6 and J usage is TRBJ2-7; 11 bases fit TRBD1. The length of the CDR3 is 15 residues. With 2 bases clipped from V and 7 bases from J, the junction kept 8 bases outside the gene matches. Germline V CDR1 and CDR2: SGHDT, YYEEEE. The CDR3 DNA is TGTGCCAGCAGCTTTACCGGGACAGGGGGGTATGAGCAGTACTTC. It yields the protein CASSFTGTGGYEQYF. The full variable domain, rest sourced from reference TRBV5-6 and TRBJ2-7, is DAGVTQSPTHLIKTRGQQVTLRCSPKSGHDTVSWYQQALGQGPQFIFQYYEEEERQRGNFPDRFSGHQFPNYSSELNVNALLLGDSALYLCASSFTGTGGYEQYFGPGTRLTVT.

V is TRBV19 and J is TRBJ2-3; 10 bases are a match to TRBD2. CDR1 is LNHDA, CDR2 SQIVND, per germline (reference sequence). The CDR3 has 15 amino acids. V shed 7 bases, J shed 6 bases, and the junction held 10 bases outside the gene matches. As DNA, the CDR3 is TGTGCCAGTAAGCAGCGGGGGGGCCTGAGCGATACGCAGTATTTT. It yields the protein CASKQRGGLSDTQYF.

Concerning this clone: The junction does not match germline at one end; this may be a read error. J is TRBJ1-1 and V is TRBV7-9, with D possibly TRBD1 on 6 matching bases. The germline gives CDR1 SEHNR, CDR2 FQNEAQ (reference sequence). This CDR3 has 15 amino acids. The CDR3 reads CSSSRNRDINTEAFF. CDR3 DNA: TGTTCCAGCAGCCGCAACCGGGACATTAACACTGAAGCTTTCTTT.

The rearrangement uses TRBV7-7 and TRBJ2-7, with 9 bases fitting TRBD1. V was clipped by 5 bases and J by 6 bases; unmatched bases: 11. Germline V gene lookup returns CDR1 SSHAT and CDR2 FNYEAQ (reference sequence). The CDR3 is 15 residues long. The CDR3 DNA follows: TGTGCCAGCAGCCCGGGACAGGGCTTCGGGGGCGAGCAGTACTTC. It encodes CASSPGQGFGGEQYF. The full variable domain, rest sourced from reference TRBV7-7 and TRBJ2-7, is GAGVSQSPRYKVTKRGQDVTLRCDPISSHATLYWYQQALGQGPEFLTYFNYEAQPDKSGLPSDRFSAERPEGSISTLTIQRTEQRDSAMYRCASSPGQGFGGEQYFGPGTRLTVT.

The chain has TRBV13 and TRBJ2-1; 13 bases agree with TRBD2. The CDR3 has 20 residues. J was trimmed by 0 bases and V by 0 bases; bases with no gene match: 8. Germline lookup yields CDR1 PRHDT and CDR2 FYEKMQ (reference sequence). This chain's CDR3 is CASSLGQRLAGGSSYNEQFF. In nucleotides, the CDR3 is TGTGCCAGCAGCTTAGGCCAGAGACTAGCGGGGGGATCCTCCTACAATGAGCAGTTCTTC.

This chain joins TRBV19 and TRBJ2-2; the match to TRBD1 covers 11 bases. The germline CDR1 and CDR2 sequences are LNHDA and SQIVND (reference sequence). The V and J ends lost 6 bases and 5 bases, in that order; junction bases with no gene match: 5. The CDR3 consists of 15 residues. As DNA, the CDR3 is TGTGCCAGTAGATTGGGGACAGGGGGGACCGGGGAGCTGTTTTTT. Translation gives CASRLGTGGTGELFF.

The V call is TRBV30, the J call TRBJ1-4, with unresolved D. CDR3 length equals 10 residues. The germline V gene has CDR1 GTSNPN and CDR2 SVGIG (reference sequence). V was cut by 5 bases and J by 8 bases, with 6 bases left in between. Written as DNA, the CDR3 is TGTGCCTGGCGTAGAGAAAAACTGTTTTTT. It translates to CAWRREKLFF.

The chain uses TRBV11-2 and TRBJ2-5; 7 nucleotides line up with TRBD2. The length of the CDR3 is 18 residues. CDR1 is SGHAT and CDR2 is FQNNGV in the germline V gene. The junction had 20 bases not matched to a gene; V was cut back by 5 bases and J by 5 bases. The CDR3 nucleotides read TGTGCCAGCAGCCAACGCCCAAGGGCAGAGCGGGGTATGGAGACCCAGTACTTC. Translated, it gives CASSQRPRAERGMETQYF.

This clone came up once. The chain couples TRBV10-3 to TRBJ1-1, with TRBD1 as a possible D gene (5 bases). Deletions cut 4 bases from V and 0 bases from J, with 9 bases between. The length of the CDR3 is 14 residues. From germline, CDR1 is ENHRY and CDR2 SYGVKD. In DNA form, the CDR3 reads TGTGCCATCAGTGGGGGCAGGGTGAACACTGAAGCTTTCTTT. This sequence encodes CAISGGRVNTEAFF.

V gene TRBV5-6 combines with J gene TRBJ1-1; a weak D match, TRBD1 (6 bases). The CDR3 has 14 amino acids. Germline V gives CDR1 SGHDT, CDR2 YYEEEE. Trimming cost V 5 bases and J 5 bases, with 16 bases left between them. The CDR3 coding sequence is TGTGCCAGCAGATTTTCGGGACAACGGACTGAAGCTTTCTTT. Translation gives CASRFSGQRTEAFF.

The V gene is TRBV9, the J gene TRBJ1-1; 9 positions match TRBD1. From germline, CDR1 is SGDLS and CDR2 YYNGEE. V shed 3 bases and J 4 bases; nucleotides not matched to a gene: 13. The CDR3 contains 17 residues. Here the CDR3 reads CASSAYRGRGSFTEAFF. The CDR3, as DNA: TGTGCCAGCAGCGCCTACAGGGGGCGAGGCTCATTCACTGAAGCTTTCTTT.